This T cell receptor (beta chain) was documented in a study of cytomegalovirus exposure and HLA in healthy donors. A multiplex PCR was run with 60 Vbeta primers and 13 Jbeta primers. Repertoires were generated with immunoSEQ multiplex PCR, while TCRdb's copy carries only in-frame clones and drops some. The sample has approximately 190,000 clones; around four fifths are singletons. CDR1 and CDR2 from the germline V gene are MDHEN and SYDVKM. Trimming took 6 bases from V and 6 from J, leaving 14 bases between them. This CDR3 is built from 14 residues. Sequenced: PBMCs. The chain couples TRBV28 to TRBJ2-2, with D possibly being TRBD2 (5 bases). The receptor was derived from a woman younger than 30 in good health and CMV-seronegative. The CDR3 DNA reads as TGTGCCAGCAGCCTAAGAGGGCGGCCCGGGGAGCTGTTTTTT. Translating gives CASSLRGRPGELFF.